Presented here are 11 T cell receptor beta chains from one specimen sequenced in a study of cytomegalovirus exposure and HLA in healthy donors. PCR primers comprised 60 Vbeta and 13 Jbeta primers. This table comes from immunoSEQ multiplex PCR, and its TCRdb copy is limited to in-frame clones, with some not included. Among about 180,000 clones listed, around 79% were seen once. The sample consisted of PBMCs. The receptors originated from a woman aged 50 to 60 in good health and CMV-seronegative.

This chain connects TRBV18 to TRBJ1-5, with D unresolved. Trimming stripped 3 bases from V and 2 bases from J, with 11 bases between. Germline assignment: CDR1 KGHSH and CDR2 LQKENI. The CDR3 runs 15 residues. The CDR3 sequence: CASSPALAGNQPQHF. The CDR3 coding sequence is TGTGCCAGCTCACCGGCCCTTGCGGGCAATCAGCCCCAGCATTTT.

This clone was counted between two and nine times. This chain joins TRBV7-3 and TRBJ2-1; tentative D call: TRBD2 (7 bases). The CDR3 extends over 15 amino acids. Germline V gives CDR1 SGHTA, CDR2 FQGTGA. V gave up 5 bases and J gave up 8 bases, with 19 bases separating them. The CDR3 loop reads CASSAALGGADEQFF. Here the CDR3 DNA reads TGTGCCAGCAGCGCCGCCCTGGGGGGGGCCGATGAGCAGTTCTTC.

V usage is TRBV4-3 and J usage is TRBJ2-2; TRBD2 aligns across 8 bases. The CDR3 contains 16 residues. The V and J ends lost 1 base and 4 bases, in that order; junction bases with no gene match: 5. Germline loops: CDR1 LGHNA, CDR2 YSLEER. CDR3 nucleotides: TGCGCCAGCAGCCAAGGTGCGGGGGGATTCACCGGGGAGCTGTTTTTT. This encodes CASSQGAGGFTGELFF.

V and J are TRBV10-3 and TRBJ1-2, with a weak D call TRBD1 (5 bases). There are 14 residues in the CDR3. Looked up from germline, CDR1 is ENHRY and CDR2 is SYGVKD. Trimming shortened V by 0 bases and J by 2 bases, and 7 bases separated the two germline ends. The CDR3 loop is CAISESAGNYGYTF. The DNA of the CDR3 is TGTGCCATCAGTGAGTCTGCAGGGAACTATGGCTACACCTTC.

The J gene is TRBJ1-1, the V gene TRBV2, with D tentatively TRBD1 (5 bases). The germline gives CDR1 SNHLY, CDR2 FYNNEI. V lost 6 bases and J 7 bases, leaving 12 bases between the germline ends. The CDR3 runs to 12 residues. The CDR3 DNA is TGTGCCAGCAGGTCAGGGTTGCTTGAAGCTTTCTTT. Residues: CASRSGLLEAFF.

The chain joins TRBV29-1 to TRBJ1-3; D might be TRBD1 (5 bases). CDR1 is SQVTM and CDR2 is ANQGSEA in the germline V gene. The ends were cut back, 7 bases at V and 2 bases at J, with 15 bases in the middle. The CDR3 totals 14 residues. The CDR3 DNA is TGCAGCGCCCTTGGGGGGGTCGCTGGAAACACCATATATTTT. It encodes CSALGGVAGNTIYF.

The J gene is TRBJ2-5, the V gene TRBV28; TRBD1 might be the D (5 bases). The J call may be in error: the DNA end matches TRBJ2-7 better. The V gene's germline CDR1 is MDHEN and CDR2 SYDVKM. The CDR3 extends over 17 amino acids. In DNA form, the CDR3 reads TGTGCCAGCAGTTTCACCCCCGAGACAGCAAGCTCCTACGAGCAGTACTTC. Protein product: CASSFTPETASSYEQYF.

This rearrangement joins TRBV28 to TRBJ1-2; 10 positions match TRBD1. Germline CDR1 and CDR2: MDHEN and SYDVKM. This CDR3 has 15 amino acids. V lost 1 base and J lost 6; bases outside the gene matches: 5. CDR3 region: CASSLSRGQGDGYTF. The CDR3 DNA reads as TGTGCCAGCAGTTTATCCCGCGGACAGGGGGATGGCTACACCTTC.

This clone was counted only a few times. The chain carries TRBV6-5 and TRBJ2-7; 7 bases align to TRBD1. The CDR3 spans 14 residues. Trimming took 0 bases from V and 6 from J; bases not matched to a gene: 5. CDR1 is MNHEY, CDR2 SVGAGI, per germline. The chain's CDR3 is CASSYSGGQGEQYF. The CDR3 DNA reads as TGTGCCAGCAGTTACTCAGGGGGCCAGGGCGAGCAGTACTTC.

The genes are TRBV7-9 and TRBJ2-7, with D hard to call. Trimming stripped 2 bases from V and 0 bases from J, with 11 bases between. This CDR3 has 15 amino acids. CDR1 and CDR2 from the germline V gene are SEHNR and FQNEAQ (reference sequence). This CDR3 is CASSLRSVSSYEQYF. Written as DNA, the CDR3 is TGTGCCAGCAGCTTACGGTCGGTGAGCTCCTACGAGCAGTACTTC.

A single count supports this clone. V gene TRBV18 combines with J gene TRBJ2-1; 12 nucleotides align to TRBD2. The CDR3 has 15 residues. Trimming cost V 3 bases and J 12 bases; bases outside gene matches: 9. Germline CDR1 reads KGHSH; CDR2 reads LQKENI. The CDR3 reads CASSPGLAGPPTQFF. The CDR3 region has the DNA TGTGCCAGCTCACCGGGACTAGCGGGCCCACCCACGCAGTTCTTC.